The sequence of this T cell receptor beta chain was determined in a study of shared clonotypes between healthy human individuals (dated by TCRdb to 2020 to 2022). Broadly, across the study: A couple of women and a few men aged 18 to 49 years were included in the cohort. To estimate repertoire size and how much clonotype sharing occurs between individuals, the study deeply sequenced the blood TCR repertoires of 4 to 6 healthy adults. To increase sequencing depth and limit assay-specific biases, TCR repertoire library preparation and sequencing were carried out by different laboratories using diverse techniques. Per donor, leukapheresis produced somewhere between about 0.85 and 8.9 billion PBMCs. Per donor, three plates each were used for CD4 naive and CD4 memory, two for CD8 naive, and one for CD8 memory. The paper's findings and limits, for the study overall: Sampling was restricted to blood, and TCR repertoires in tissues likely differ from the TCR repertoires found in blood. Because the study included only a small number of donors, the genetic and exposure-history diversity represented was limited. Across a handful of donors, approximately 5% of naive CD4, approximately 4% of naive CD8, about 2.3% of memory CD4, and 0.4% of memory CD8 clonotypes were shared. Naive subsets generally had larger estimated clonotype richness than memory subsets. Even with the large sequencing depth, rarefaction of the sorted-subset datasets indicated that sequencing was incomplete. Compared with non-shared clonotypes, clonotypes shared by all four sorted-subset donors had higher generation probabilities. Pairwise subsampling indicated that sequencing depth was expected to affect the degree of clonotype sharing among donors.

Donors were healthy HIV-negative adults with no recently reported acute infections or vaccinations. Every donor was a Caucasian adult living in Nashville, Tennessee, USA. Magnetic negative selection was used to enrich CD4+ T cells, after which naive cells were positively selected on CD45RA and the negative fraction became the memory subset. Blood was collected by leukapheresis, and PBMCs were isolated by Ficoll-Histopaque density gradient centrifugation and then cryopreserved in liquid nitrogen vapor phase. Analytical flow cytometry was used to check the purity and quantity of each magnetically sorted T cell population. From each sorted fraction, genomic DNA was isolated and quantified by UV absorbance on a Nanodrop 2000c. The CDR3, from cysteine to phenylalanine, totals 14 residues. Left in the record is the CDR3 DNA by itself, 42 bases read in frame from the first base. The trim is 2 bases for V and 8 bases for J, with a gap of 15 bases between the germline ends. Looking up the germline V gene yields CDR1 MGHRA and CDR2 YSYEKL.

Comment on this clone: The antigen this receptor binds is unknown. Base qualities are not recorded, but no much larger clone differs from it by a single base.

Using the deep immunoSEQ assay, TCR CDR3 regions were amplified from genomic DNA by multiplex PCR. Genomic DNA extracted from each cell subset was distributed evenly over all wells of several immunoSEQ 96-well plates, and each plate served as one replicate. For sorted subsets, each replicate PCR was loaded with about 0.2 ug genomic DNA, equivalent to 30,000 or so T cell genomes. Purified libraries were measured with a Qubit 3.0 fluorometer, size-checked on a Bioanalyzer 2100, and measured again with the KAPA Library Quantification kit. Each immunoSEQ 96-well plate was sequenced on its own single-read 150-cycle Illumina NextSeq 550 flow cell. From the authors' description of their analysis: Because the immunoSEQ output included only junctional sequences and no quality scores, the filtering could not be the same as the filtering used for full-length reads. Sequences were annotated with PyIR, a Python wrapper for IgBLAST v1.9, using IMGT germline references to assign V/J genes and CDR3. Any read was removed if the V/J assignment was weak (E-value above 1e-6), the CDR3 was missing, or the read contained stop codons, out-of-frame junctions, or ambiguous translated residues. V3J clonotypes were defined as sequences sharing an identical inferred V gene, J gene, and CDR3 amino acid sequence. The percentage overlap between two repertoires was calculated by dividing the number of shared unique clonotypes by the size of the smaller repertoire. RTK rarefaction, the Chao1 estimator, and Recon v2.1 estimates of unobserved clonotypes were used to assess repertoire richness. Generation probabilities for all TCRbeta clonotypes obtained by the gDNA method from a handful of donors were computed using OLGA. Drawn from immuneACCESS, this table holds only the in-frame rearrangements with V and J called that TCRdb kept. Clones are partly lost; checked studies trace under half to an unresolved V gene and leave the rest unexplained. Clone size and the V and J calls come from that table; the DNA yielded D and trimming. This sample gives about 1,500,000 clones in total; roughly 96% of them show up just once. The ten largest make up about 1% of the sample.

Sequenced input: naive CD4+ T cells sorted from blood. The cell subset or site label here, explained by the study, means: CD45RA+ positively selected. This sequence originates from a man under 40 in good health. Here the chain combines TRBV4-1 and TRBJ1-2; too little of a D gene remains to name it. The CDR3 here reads CASSQSVSIRGYTF. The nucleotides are TGCGCCAGCAGCCAATCCGTCAGTATTAGGGGCTACACCTTC.